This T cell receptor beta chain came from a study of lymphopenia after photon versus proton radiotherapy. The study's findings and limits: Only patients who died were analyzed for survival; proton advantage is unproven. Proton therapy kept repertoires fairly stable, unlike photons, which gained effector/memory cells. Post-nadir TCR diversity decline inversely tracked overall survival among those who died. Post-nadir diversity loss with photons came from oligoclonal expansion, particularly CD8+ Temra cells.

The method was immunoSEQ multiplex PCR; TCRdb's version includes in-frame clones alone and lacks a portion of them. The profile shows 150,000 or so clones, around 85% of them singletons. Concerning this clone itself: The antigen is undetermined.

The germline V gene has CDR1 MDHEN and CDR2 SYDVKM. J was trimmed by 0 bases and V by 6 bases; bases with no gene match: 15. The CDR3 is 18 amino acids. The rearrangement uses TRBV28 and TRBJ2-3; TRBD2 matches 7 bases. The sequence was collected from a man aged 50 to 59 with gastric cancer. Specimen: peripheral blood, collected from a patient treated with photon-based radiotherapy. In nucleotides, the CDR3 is TGTGCCAGCAGCAGCTCTTTTTTAGCGGGCCTTAGCACAGATACGCAGTATTTT. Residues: CASSSSFLAGLSTDTQYF.